The present T cell receptor beta chain was sequenced within a study of CD8 T cells in Susac syndrome. Reverse transcription of about 0.45 to 1 ug RNA used random hexamers. One entry per CDR3 protein, called by TCRdb with MiXCR from the immunoSEQ multiplex PCR reads. The sample shows 300,000 or so distinct CDR3 sequences, 92% of them seen only once. The germline gives CDR1 LGHNT, CDR2 FRNRAP. V dropped 8 bases and J dropped 5; count of bases not matched to a gene: 10. The CDR3 runs to 14 residues. Study observations and caveats: The study conceded that its TCR sequencing and HLA analysis involved relatively few individuals.

With regard to this clonotype: Its antigen remains unknown.

The rearrangement joins TRBV12-5 to TRBJ2-5; the match to TRBD1 covers 8 bases. The sequenced material came from CD4+ T cells from PBMCs. This clonotype originated in a human donor with multiple sclerosis. DNA of the CDR3: TGTGCTAGTTCTACCCAGACAGGGGTGGAGACCCAGTACTTC. Translating gives CASSTQTGVETQYF.